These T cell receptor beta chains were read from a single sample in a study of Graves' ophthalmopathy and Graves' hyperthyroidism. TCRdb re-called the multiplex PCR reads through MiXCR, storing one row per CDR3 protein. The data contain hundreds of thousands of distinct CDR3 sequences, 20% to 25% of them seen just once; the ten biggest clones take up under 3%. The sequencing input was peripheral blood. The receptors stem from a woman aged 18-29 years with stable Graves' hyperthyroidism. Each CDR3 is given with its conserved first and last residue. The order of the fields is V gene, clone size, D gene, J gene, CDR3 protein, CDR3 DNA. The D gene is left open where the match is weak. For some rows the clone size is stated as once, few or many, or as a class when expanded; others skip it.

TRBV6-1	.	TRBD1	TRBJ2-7	CASSELTGGFYEQYF	TGTGCCAGCAGTGAACTTACAGGGGGCTTCTACGAGCAGTACTTC
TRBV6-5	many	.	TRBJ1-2	CASTTLGDIEGYGYTF	TGTGCCAGCACCACCCTAGGGGACATCGAGGGCTATGGCTACACCTTC
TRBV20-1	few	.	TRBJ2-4	CSADAGLAKNIQYF	TGCAGCGCGGACGCAGGCCTAGCCAAAAACATTCAGTACTTC
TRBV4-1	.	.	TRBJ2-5	CASSQVETRGTQYF	TGCGCCAGCAGCCAAGTAGAAACTCGAGGGACCCAGTACTTC
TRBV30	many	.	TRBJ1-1	CAWSRGFEAFF	TGTGCCTGGAGCCGGGGATTTGAAGCTTTCTTT
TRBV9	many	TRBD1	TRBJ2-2	CASSQRTGATGELFF	TGTGCCAGCAGTCAACGGACAGGGGCCACCGGGGAGCTGTTTTTT
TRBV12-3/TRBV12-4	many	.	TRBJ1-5	CASSPGRRVYQPQHF	TGTGCCAGCAGCCCAGGGAGACGGGTCTATCAGCCCCAGCATTTT
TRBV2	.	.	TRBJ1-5	CASRYGGLADQPQHF	TGTGCCAGCAGGTATGGGGGTCTAGCGGATCAGCCCCAGCATTTT
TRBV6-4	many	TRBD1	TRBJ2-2	CASSDSTGGTGELFF	TGTGCCAGCAGTGACTCTACAGGGGGCACCGGGGAGCTGTTTTTT
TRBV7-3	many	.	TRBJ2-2	CASSLRPGFTGELFF	TGTGCCAGCAGCTTAAGGCCCGGGTTTACCGGGGAGCTGTTTTTT
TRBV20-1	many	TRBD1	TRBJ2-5	CSATSGQGVEETQYF	TGCAGTGCAACCTCGGGACAGGGGGTGGAGGAGACCCAGTACTTC
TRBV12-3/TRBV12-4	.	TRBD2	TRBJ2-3	CASSPGLAGGLADTQYF	TGTGCCAGCAGTCCCGGACTAGCGGGGGGGCTGGCAGATACGCAGTATTTT
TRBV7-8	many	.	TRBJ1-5	CASSLDAGSQPQHF	TGTGCCAGCAGCTTAGATGCAGGGAGCCAGCCCCAGCATTTT
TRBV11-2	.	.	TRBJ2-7	CASSLDPGGRSYEQYF	TGTGCCAGCAGTTTAGATCCTGGGGGTAGGTCCTACGAGCAGTACTTC
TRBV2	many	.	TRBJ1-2	CASSVYSNYGYTF	TGTGCCAGCAGTGTTTATAGTAACTATGGCTACACCTTC
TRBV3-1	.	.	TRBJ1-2	CASSPTRQSYGYTF	TGTGCCAGCAGTCCGACCAGGCAGTCCTATGGCTACACCTTC
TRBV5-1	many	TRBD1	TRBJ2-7	CASSLAGTDYEQYF	TGCGCCAGCAGCTTGGCCGGGACAGACTACGAGCAGTACTTC
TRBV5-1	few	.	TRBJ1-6	CASSRESYAGSPLHF	TGCGCCAGCAGCCGGGAATCCTATGCCGGGTCACCCCTCCACTTT
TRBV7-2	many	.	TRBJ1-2	CASSLIGRHYGYTF	TGTGCCAGCAGCTTAATCGGCAGGCACTATGGCTACACCTTC
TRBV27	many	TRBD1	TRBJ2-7	CASSGRDSYEQYF	TGTGCCAGCAGTGGTAGGGACAGCTACGAGCAGTACTTC